This T cell receptor beta chain was recorded in a study of cytomegalovirus exposure and HLA in healthy donors. Whole-study results and caveats: An analysis was carried out at a later point. It showed that HLA-associated TCR beta chains were more clonally expanded than equally common non-associated chains.

It was with 60 Vbeta and 13 Jbeta primers that the PCR ran. This table comes from immunoSEQ multiplex PCR, and its TCRdb copy is limited to in-frame clones, with some not included. Among around 110,000 clones listed, 81% were seen once. A remark on this clone: The target antigen is unknown.

This clonotype was obtained from a woman in her twenties or thirties in good health and CMV-seronegative. Sample: PBMCs.

CDR3: CASSQGRDRETEAFF. DNA for the CDR3: TGCGCCAGCAGCCAAGGGAGGGACAGGGAGACTGAAGCTTTCTTT. The gene calls are TRBV4-3 and TRBJ1-1; 9 positions match TRBD1. The CDR3 totals 15 residues. In germline, CDR1 is LGHNA, CDR2 YSLEER. The J segment lost 5 bases and the V segment lost 1 base, leaving 5 bases of the junction unmatched.